This T cell receptor (beta chain) derives from a study of blood T cells in healthy people across ages. Primed by a sample-barcoded 5' primer and a J-beta primer mix, a second PCR proceeded for about 6 to 12 cycles. TCRdb reprocessed the 5' RACE reads via MiXCR and lists one record per CDR3 protein. The sample includes 1.5 million to 2 million distinct CDR3 sequences, roughly 27% of them seen just once. The CDR3 consists of 16 residues. Trimming removed 5 bases from V and 4 bases from J; junction bases left unmatched: 6. Germline loops: CDR1 SGHNT, CDR2 YENEEA. The sequence derives from a young woman in good health. J is TRBJ2-3 and V is TRBV11-3, with 13 bases that match TRBD2. The sample was blood. The CDR3: CASSPRLAGGADTQYF. CDR3 sequence (DNA): TGTGCCAGCAGCCCCCGACTAGCGGGAGGAGCAGATACGCAGTATTTT. Full variable domain (missing parts from reference TRBV11-3 and TRBJ2-3): EAGVVQSPRYKIIEKKQPVAFWCNPISGHNTLYWYLQNLGQGPELLIRYENEEAVDDSQLPKDRFSAERLKGVDSTLKIQPAELGDSAVYLCASSPRLAGGADTQYFGPGTRLTVL.